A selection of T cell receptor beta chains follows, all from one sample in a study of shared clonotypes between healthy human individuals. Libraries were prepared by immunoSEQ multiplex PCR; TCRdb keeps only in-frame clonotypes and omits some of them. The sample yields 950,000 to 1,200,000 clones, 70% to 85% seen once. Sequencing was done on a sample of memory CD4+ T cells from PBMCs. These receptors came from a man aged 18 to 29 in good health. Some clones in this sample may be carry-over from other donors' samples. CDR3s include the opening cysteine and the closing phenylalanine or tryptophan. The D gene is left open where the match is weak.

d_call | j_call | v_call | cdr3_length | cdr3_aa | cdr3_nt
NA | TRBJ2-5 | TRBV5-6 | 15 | CASSFLSPTQETQYF | TGTGCCAGCAGCTTCCTTAGCCCCACCCAAGAGACCCAGTACTTC
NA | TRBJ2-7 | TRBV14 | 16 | CASSRIEGGSSYEQYF | TGTGCCAGCAGCCGAATCGAGGGGGGAAGCTCCTACGAGCAGTACTTC
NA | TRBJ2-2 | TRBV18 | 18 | CASSASYAAGPNTGELFF | TGTGCCAGCTCAGCTTCTTACGCAGCAGGGCCTAACACCGGGGAGCTGTTTTTT
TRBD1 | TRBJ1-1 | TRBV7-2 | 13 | CASSPFQGAEAFF | TGTGCCAGCAGCCCATTTCAGGGGGCTGAAGCTTTCTTT
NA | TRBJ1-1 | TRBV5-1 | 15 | CASSAEPGRNTEAFF | TGCGCCAGCAGCGCGGAACCGGGACGGAACACTGAAGCTTTCTTT
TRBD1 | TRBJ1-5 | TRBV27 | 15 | CASSLRTGGDQPQHF | TGTGCCAGCAGTTTGAGGACAGGGGGCGATCAGCCCCAGCATTTT
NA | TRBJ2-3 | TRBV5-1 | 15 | CASSVARGSTDTQYF | TGCGCCAGCAGCGTAGCAAGGGGGAGCACAGATACGCAGTATTTT
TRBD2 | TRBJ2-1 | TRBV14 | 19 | CASSQSGTSGRATYNEQFF | TGTGCCAGCAGCCAATCCGGGACTAGCGGGAGGGCCACCTACAATGAGCAGTTCTTC
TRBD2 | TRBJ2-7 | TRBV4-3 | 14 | CASSLSSGSYEQYF | TGCGCCAGCAGCCTGTCCAGCGGGAGCTACGAGCAGTACTTC
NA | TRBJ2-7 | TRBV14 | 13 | CASSQDLATEQYF | TGTGCCAGCAGCCAAGATTTGGCAACAGAGCAGTACTTC
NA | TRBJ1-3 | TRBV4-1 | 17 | CASSQSGTQRSGNTIYF | TGCGCCAGCAGCCAATCCGGGACACAACGCTCTGGAAACACCATATATTTT
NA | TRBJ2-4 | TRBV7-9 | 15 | CASSLGSSQGNIQYF | TGTGCCAGCAGCTTAGGATCCAGCCAGGGGAACATTCAGTACTTC